A selection of T cell receptor beta chains follows, all from one sample in a study of blood T cell repertoires in COVID-19. The data were produced by immunoSEQ multiplex PCR, yet TCRdb's version contains in-frame clones alone and is incomplete. The table shows some 120,000 clones, with 84% occurring only once. The sequenced material came from peripheral blood. The receptor source for this set is a woman in her 30s who had recovered from COVID-19. Both conserved end residues are part of each CDR3. Fields, in order: clone size, J gene, D gene, V gene, CDR3 DNA, CDR3 protein. D genes are given only for firm matches. Not all rows give a size; the values are once, few, many and, for expanded clones, a class.

>NA|TRBJ1-1|TRBD1|TRBV2
TGTGCCAGCAGATGGACAGGGGGAAACACTGAAGCTTTCTTT
CASRWTGGNTEAFF
>NA|TRBJ1-1|NA|TRBV14
TGTGCCAGCAGCCGAGGGGGTGTCACTGAAGCTTTCTTT
CASSRGGVTEAFF
>NA|TRBJ2-7|NA|TRBV5-6
TGTGCCAGCAGCTCGACACCCTCCTACGAGCAGTACTTC
CASSSTPSYEQYF
>NA|TRBJ2-2|NA|TRBV6-4
TGTGCCAGCAGTCCAAGAACAACCGGGGAGCTGTTTTTT
CASSPRTTGELFF
>NA|TRBJ2-1|NA|TRBV11-1
TGTGCCAGCAGTAGTGCCAGGGAATTAGACAATGAGCAGTTCTTC
CASSSARELDNEQFF
>NA|TRBJ1-4|NA|TRBV28
TGTGCCAGCGGTAGGGCCCAGGGTAATGAAAAACTGTTTTTT
CASGRAQGNEKLFF
>NA|TRBJ1-1|TRBD1|TRBV10-3
TGTGCCACCCAGGGCTCGGACAGGGGGCACGCTGAAGCTTTCTTT
CATQGSDRGHAEAFF
>NA|TRBJ2-7|TRBD1|TRBV7-9
TGTGCCAGCAGCGAGGTGGGACAGAGAGCCTACGAGCAGTACTTC
CASSEVGQRAYEQYF
>NA|TRBJ2-3|TRBD2|TRBV5-4
TGTGCCAACGGACTAGCGGGGGGGCGGGACACAGATACGCAGTATTTT
CANGLAGGRDTDTQYF
>NA|TRBJ2-7|NA|TRBV6-5
TGTGCCAGCAGCCCCGGGACTTCAACCTACGAGCAGTACTTC
CASSPGTSTYEQYF
>NA|TRBJ1-4|TRBD1|TRBV5-1
TGCGCCAGCAGCCCGGGACAGGGGGTTGAAAAACTGTTTTTT
CASSPGQGVEKLFF
>NA|TRBJ2-7|NA|TRBV5-6
TGTGCCAGCAGCTTGGAACTCAGGGTTGGCTGGGAGCAGTACTTC
CASSLELRVGWEQYF
>NA|TRBJ2-7|TRBD2|TRBV19
TGTGCCAGTAGTAAGGGACTAGCGGGGGGCAACGAGCAGTACTTC
CASSKGLAGGNEQYF
>NA|TRBJ1-1|TRBD1|TRBV6-2/TRBV6-3
TGTGCCAGCAGTTACGGGACAGGACTTAACACTGAAGCTTTCTTT
CASSYGTGLNTEAFF
>NA|TRBJ2-3|TRBD1|TRBV18
TGTGCCAGCTCACCTCCGGGACAGAGGAGCACAGATACGCAGTATTTT
CASSPPGQRSTDTQYF
>NA|TRBJ2-5|NA|TRBV4-2
TGTGCCAGCAGCCAAGACCGAGGGGGTGGAGAGACCCAGTACTTC
CASSQDRGGGETQYF
>NA|TRBJ2-3|NA|TRBV27
TGTGCCAGCAGTCCCGAAGGAAGAGACAGTCTGACCGGCACTGCATTAGATACGCAGTATTTT
CASSPEGRDSLTGTALDTQYF
>NA|TRBJ2-3|TRBD2|TRBV6-1
TGTGCCAGCAGTGAAGCGGCGGGAGATGCAGATACGCAGTATTTT
CASSEAAGDADTQYF
>NA|TRBJ1-3|NA|TRBV6-1
TGTGCCAGCAGTGAAGTGGGACTCTCTGGAAACACCATATATTTT
CASSEVGLSGNTIYF
>NA|TRBJ1-2|NA|TRBV9
TGTGCCAGCAGCGTAGCTAACAGGGACAATCATTATGGCTACACCTTC
CASSVANRDNHYGYTF
>NA|TRBJ2-7|NA|TRBV5-6
TGTGCCAGCAGCTTGGACTATCGGGACTACGAGCAGTACTTC
CASSLDYRDYEQYF
>NA|TRBJ2-3|TRBD2|TRBV5-4
TGTGCCAGCAGGTCCCGGACTAGCGGGGGGTCGAATACGCAGTATTTT
CASRSRTSGGSNTQYF
>NA|TRBJ1-2|TRBD1|TRBV7-9
TGTGCCAGCAGCTCTGACAGGGTGGATGGCTACACCTTC
CASSSDRVDGYTF
>NA|TRBJ1-1|NA|TRBV5-4
TGTGCCAGCAGCATGGGACGGGACACTGAAGCTTTCTTT
CASSMGRDTEAFF
>few|TRBJ2-7|TRBD1|TRBV9
TGTGCCAGCAGCGGGCATTCGGGACAGCCAGTTTACGAGCAGTACTTC
CASSGHSGQPVYEQYF
>NA|TRBJ2-2|TRBD1|TRBV2
TGTGCCAGCTCCCTTGGACAGGGTGCCTCCACCGGGGAGCTGTTTTTT
CASSLGQGASTGELFF
>few|TRBJ2-2|TRBD1|TRBV30
TGTGCCTGGAGCCGGACAGGGTTCGCCGGGGAGCTGTTTTTT
CAWSRTGFAGELFF
>NA|TRBJ1-2|TRBD1|TRBV6-5
TGTGCCAGCAGCGGGACAGCACTTTATGGCTACACCTTC
CASSGTALYGYTF
>NA|TRBJ2-3|TRBD2|TRBV18
TGTGCCAGCTCACCAGGGACTAGCGGAGACGCAGATACGCAGTATTTT
CASSPGTSGDADTQYF
>NA|TRBJ1-6|NA|TRBV12-3/TRBV12-4
TGTGCCAGCAGACCCCGGAATTCACCCCTCCACTTT
CASRPRNSPLHF
>NA|TRBJ2-5|TRBD2|TRBV5-1
TGCGCCAGCAGCTTACGAGTAGCGGGAGAGGGAGAGACCCAGTACTTC
CASSLRVAGEGETQYF
>NA|TRBJ2-2|TRBD2|TRBV5-5
TGTGCCAGCAGCCGGACTAGCGGGAACACCGGGGAGCTGTTTTTT
CASSRTSGNTGELFF
>NA|TRBJ2-5|NA|TRBV7-8
TGTGCCAGCAGAAAAAGAGGAACACCCCAGGAGACCCAGTACTTC
CASRKRGTPQETQYF
>NA|TRBJ1-1|NA|TRBV5-1
TGCGCCAGCAGCTTGGCCCAGGGGACTGAAGCTTTCTTT
CASSLAQGTEAFF
>NA|TRBJ1-4|NA|TRBV5-5
TGTGCCAGCAGTTACACAGGGTACGAAAAACTGTTTTTT
CASSYTGYEKLFF
>NA|TRBJ1-1|NA|TRBV6-2/TRBV6-3
TGTGCCAGCAGCATGGACAGACCAGCTCCGAACACTGAAGCTTTCTTT
CASSMDRPAPNTEAFF
>NA|TRBJ2-5|TRBD2|TRBV5-4
TGTGCCAGCAGCTTGTGGGGGGGACGCCAAGAGACCCAGTACTTC
CASSLWGGRQETQYF
>NA|TRBJ1-1|NA|TRBV6-5
TGTGCCAGCCGCACCGAGAGAGAAGCTTTCTTT
CASRTEREAFF
>NA|TRBJ1-6|NA|TRBV6-5
TGTGCCAGCAGTTATGAGGGGGGGAATTCACCCCTCCACTTT
CASSYEGGNSPLHF
>NA|TRBJ2-6|NA|TRBV2
TGTGCCAGCACAGTACCCGCTGACTCTGGGGCCAACGTCCTGACTTTC
CASTVPADSGANVLTF
>NA|TRBJ2-3|TRBD1|TRBV9
TGTGCCAGCAGCGAGGGGACAGGGACCACAGATACGCAGTATTTT
CASSEGTGTTDTQYF
>NA|TRBJ1-1|NA|TRBV9
TGTGCCAGCAGCGCTCCGGACGGACAGAGGAACACTGAAGCTTTCTTT
CASSAPDGQRNTEAFF
>NA|TRBJ2-3|NA|TRBV3-1/TRBV3-2
TGTGCCAGCAGCCTCTCTAGCGTGGCAGATACGCAGTATTTT
CASSLSSVADTQYF
>NA|TRBJ1-1|NA|TRBV5-4
TGTGCCAGCAGCTTTTCCGGACAGACATACACTGAAGCTTTCTTT
CASSFSGQTYTEAFF
>NA|TRBJ2-3|TRBD1|TRBV5-1
TGCGCCAGCAGCCTCGGACAGGGGTTCACAGATACGCAGTATTTT
CASSLGQGFTDTQYF
>NA|TRBJ2-5|NA|TRBV18
TGTGCCAGCTCACCCACGGTCGTAGTCGCTCGGGAGACCCAGTACTTC
CASSPTVVVARETQYF
>NA|TRBJ2-3|TRBD2|TRBV5-1
TGCGCCAGCAGCTTAGCGGGGCCTAGCACAGATACGCAGTATTTT
CASSLAGPSTDTQYF
>NA|TRBJ1-5|TRBD1|TRBV27
TGTGCCAGCAGTTTGGACAGGGACAATCAGCCCCAGCATTTT
CASSLDRDNQPQHF
>NA|TRBJ1-2|NA|TRBV27
TGTGCCAGCAGGGGGGGGATGGAAAACTATGGCTACACCTTC
CASRGGMENYGYTF
>NA|TRBJ2-1|NA|TRBV14
TGTGCCAGCAGCCAGCCGGGACTTAACTACAATGAGCAGTTCTTC
CASSQPGLNYNEQFF
>NA|TRBJ1-4|TRBD1|TRBV6-1
TGTGCCAGCAGTGAAGCGAGGGGGCGGACCAAAAAACTGTTTTTT
CASSEARGRTKKLFF
>NA|TRBJ1-5|TRBD1|TRBV20-1
TGCAGTGCTAGTCCCAGGGGGCTTGGTCAGCCCCAGCATTTT
CSASPRGLGQPQHF
>NA|TRBJ1-2|TRBD1|TRBV14
TGTGCCAGCAGCCGAGCGAGTGCGACGTCCCCGGGACAGCCCTATGGCTACACCTTC
CASSRASATSPGQPYGYTF
>NA|TRBJ2-1|TRBD2|TRBV11-3
TGTGCCAGCAGCCGGGGACTAGCGGGTCTTGATGAGCAGTTCTTC
CASSRGLAGLDEQFF